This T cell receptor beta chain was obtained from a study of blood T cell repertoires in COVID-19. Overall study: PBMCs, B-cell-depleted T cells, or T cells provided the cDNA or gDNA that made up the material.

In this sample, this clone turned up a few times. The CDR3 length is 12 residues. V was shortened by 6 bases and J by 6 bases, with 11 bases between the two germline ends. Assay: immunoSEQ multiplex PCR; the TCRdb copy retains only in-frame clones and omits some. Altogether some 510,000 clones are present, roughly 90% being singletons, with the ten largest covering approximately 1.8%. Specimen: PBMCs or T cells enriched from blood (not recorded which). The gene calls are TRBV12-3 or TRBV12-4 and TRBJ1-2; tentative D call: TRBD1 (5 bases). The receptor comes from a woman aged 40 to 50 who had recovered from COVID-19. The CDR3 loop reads CASRRGGDGYTF. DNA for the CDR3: TGTGCCAGCAGGAGGGGAGGGGATGGCTACACCTTC.